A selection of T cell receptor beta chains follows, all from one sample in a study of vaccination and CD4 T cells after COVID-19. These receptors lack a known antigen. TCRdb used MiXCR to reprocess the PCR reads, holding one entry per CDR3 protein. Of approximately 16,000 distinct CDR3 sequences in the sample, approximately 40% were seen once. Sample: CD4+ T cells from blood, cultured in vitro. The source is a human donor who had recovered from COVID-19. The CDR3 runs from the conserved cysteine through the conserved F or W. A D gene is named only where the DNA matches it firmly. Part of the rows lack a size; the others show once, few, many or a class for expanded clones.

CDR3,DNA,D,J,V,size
CASSPSRGGYEQYF,TGTGCCAGTAGTCCGAGCAGGGGGGGCTACGAGCAGTACTTC,.,TRBJ2-7,TRBV19,few
CASSEGQGAGYGYTF,TGTGCCAGCAGTGAGGGACAGGGGGCCGGCTATGGCTACACCTTC,TRBD1,TRBJ1-2,TRBV28,few
CASRSGTSIPSTDTQYF,TGTGCCAGCAGATCCGGGACTAGCATTCCTAGCACAGATACGCAGTATTTT,TRBD2,TRBJ2-3,TRBV5-4,.
CASSFGRGYEQYF,TGTGCCAGCAGCTTCGGCCGGGGGTACGAGCAGTACTTC,.,TRBJ2-7,TRBV5-4,few
CASNDRYEQYF,TGTGCCAGCAACGACAGGTACGAGCAGTACTTC,.,TRBJ2-7,TRBV11-2,once
CASSLDGSSYNEQFF,TGTGCCAGCAGCTTAGACGGGAGCTCCTACAATGAGCAGTTCTTC,.,TRBJ2-1,TRBV7-9,.
CASSVRGDTEAFF,TGTGCCAGCAGCGTCCGGGGGGACACTGAAGCTTTCTTT,.,TRBJ1-1,TRBV7-3,.
CASSPKGQGYGIQYF,TGTGCCAGCAGCCCGAAGGGACAGGGGTACGGCATTCAGTACTTC,TRBD1,TRBJ2-4,TRBV11-2,once
CASSPEFSHNEQFF,TGTGCCAGCAGCCCAGAGTTTAGCCACAATGAGCAGTTCTTC,.,TRBJ2-1,TRBV7-2,few
CSARGAGRTNEKLFF,TGCAGTGCTAGAGGGGCGGGGCGAACTAATGAAAAACTGTTTTTT,.,TRBJ1-4,TRBV20-1,.
CASSPDSTNSPLHF,TGTGCCAGCAGCCCCGACAGCACGAATTCACCCCTCCACTTT,.,TRBJ1-6,TRBV7-9,few
CSAPRHRRWFSEQYF,TGCAGTGCCCCGCGCCACCGCCGGTGGTTTTCCGAGCAGTACTTC,.,TRBJ2-7,TRBV20-1,.
CASSLGNEQFF,TGTGCCAGCAGTTTGGGGAATGAGCAGTTCTTC,.,TRBJ2-1,TRBV12-3/TRBV12-4,.
CASRAGTSGRFYEQYF,TGTGCCAGCAGGGCCGGGACTAGCGGGAGGTTCTACGAGCAGTACTTC,TRBD2,TRBJ2-7,TRBV6-2/TRBV6-3,medium-sized
CASTPDRGMGSGANVLTF,TGTGCCAGCACCCCGGACAGGGGTATGGGCTCTGGGGCCAACGTCCTGACTTTC,TRBD1,TRBJ2-6,TRBV12-3/TRBV12-4,.
CASSWSSKGAKDTQYF,TGTGCCAGCTCTTGGTCCTCAAAGGGGGCGAAGGATACGCAGTATTTT,TRBD1,TRBJ2-3,TRBV6-2/TRBV6-3,.
CASSGTSGAPDTQYF,TGTGCCAGCAGTGGGACTAGCGGGGCTCCAGATACGCAGTATTTT,TRBD2,TRBJ2-3,TRBV2,.
CASREGAGPYGYTF,TGTGCCAGCAGAGAGGGCGCGGGTCCGTATGGCTACACCTTC,.,TRBJ1-2,TRBV6-1,.
CASHRQGAGRAFF,TGTGCCAGCCACCGGCAGGGGGCTGGTCGGGCTTTCTTT,TRBD1,TRBJ1-1,TRBV12-3/TRBV12-4,few
CASSEGPGQGTDTQYF,TGTGCCAGCAGTGAAGGGCCGGGACAGGGGACAGATACGCAGTATTTT,TRBD1,TRBJ2-3,TRBV6-1,few
CASSLKTGQRVNEQFF,TGTGCCAGCAGCTTAAAAACTGGCCAGCGGGTCAATGAGCAGTTCTTC,.,TRBJ2-1,TRBV6-1,.
CAWSVRNYGYTF,TGTGCCTGGAGTGTACGGAACTATGGCTACACCTTC,.,TRBJ1-2,TRBV30,few
CASSLRPQETQYF,TGCGCCAGCAGCTTGCGGCCTCAAGAGACCCAGTACTTC,.,TRBJ2-5,TRBV5-1,.